The rows below give T cell receptor beta chains drawn from one sample of a study of cytomegalovirus exposure and HLA in healthy donors. Sequencing used immunoSEQ multiplex PCR; TCRdb keeps in-frame clones, though not all of them. The table for this sample gives more than 75,000 clones. Sequencing input: PBMCs. These TCRs come from a man aged 45-60 years in good health and CMV-seropositive. The CDR3 runs from the conserved cysteine through the conserved F or W. A D gene is named only where the DNA matches it firmly.

J gene,V gene,CDR3 length,D gene,CDR3 DNA,CDR3 protein
TRBJ2-5,TRBV18,15,TRBD2,TGTGCCAGCTCACTTATCCGGGGGGGAGCGGAGACCCAGTACTTC,CASSLIRGGAETQYF
TRBJ2-7,TRBV28,17,TRBD2,TGTGCCAGCAGTTTACCCGGGACTAGCGCCATCTCCTACGAGCAGTACTTC,CASSLPGTSAISYEQYF
TRBJ2-2,TRBV5-1,14,TRBD2,TGCGCCACCGGGACTAGCGGGAACACCGGGGAGCTGTTTTTT,CATGTSGNTGELFF
TRBJ2-2,TRBV4-2,18,TRBD2,TGTGCCAGCAGCCAACAGCCCCGGGGGAGGGTCGACACCGGGGAGCTGTTTTTT,CASSQQPRGRVDTGELFF
TRBJ1-1,TRBV7-9,12,NA,TGTGCCAGCAGCCCAGGAGGGCAGCAAGCTTTCTTT,CASSPGGQQAFF
TRBJ2-5,TRBV18,15,TRBD2,TGTGCCAGCTCACCACGACTAGCGGGGCGGGAGACCCAGTACTTC,CASSPRLAGRETQYF
TRBJ1-1,TRBV19,12,NA,TGTGCCAGTAGTAGCAGGAACACTGAAGCTTTCTTT,CASSSRNTEAFF
TRBJ1-5,TRBV2,13,TRBD1,TGTGCCATTCAGGGGGCGGTCGGTCAGCCCCAGCATTTT,CAIQGAVGQPQHF
TRBJ2-7,TRBV29-1,14,TRBD2,TGCAGCGTTCCCCCGAGCGGGAGTTGGCGTGAGCAGTACTTC,CSVPPSGSWREQYF
TRBJ1-4,TRBV4-3,16,NA,TGCGCCAGCAGCCAAGGTCCACAAGCAACTAATGAAAAACTGTTTTTT,CASSQGPQATNEKLFF
TRBJ1-1,TRBV4-2,14,NA,TGTGCCAGCAGCCCTTCCTTCGGGAACACTGAAGCTTTCTTT,CASSPSFGNTEAFF
TRBJ2-2,TRBV11-2,12,NA,TGTGCCAGCAGCTTTCTGCGGGGGGAGCTGTTTTTT,CASSFLRGELFF
TRBJ1-5,TRBV6-6,15,TRBD1,TGTGCCAGCGGCTCTGGGACAGGGAGCAATCAGCCCCAGCATTTT,CASGSGTGSNQPQHF
TRBJ1-5,TRBV18,15,NA,TGTGCCAGCTCACCTGACTCGGGGGGTAATCAGCCCCAGCATTTT,CASSPDSGGNQPQHF
TRBJ2-1,TRBV2,15,NA,TGTGCCAGCAGCCGACAGTGGAGCTCCGACAATGAGCAGTTCTTC,CASSRQWSSDNEQFF
TRBJ2-1,TRBV19,19,TRBD2,TGTGCCAGTAGTGACACACGTACGGTCCCCATAGCGGGAGTCAATGAGCAGTTCTTC,CASSDTRTVPIAGVNEQFF